This entry lists 8 T cell receptor beta chains sequenced from one sample in a study of post-analysis software for immune sequencing data. Study outcomes and limitations: Five or six TRBV segments, TRBV5-6, TRBV5-1 and TRBV20-1 among them, were found more frequent in patients than controls.

No antigen is known for these receptors. Unique molecular identifiers featured in each of the TCR beta cDNA libraries. TCRdb itself ran the PCR reads through MiXCR, one entry per CDR3 protein. The data show 700,000 to 900,000 distinct CDR3 sequences, 40% to 55% seen once. Sequences were obtained from blood. Receptors originate from a girl between 10 and 17 years old with multiple sclerosis.

This chain uses TRBV11-3 with TRBJ2-1; possibly TRBD1 or TRBD2 for D (5 bases each). This CDR3 contains 13 residues. Trimming left V 11 bases short and J 5 bases short, with 16 bases between. Per the germline V gene, CDR1 is SGHNT and CDR2 is YENEEA. CDR3 DNA: TGTGCCTCTGCGGGCAGGGCTAACAATGAGCAGTTCTTC. It specifies CASAGRANNEQFF.

In this sample, this clonotype turned up a few times. The rearrangement links TRBV7-2 to TRBJ2-7; tentatively, D is TRBD2 (6 bases). Deletions cut 0 bases from V and 4 bases from J, with 10 bases between. Germline lookup yields CDR1 SGHTA and CDR2 FQGNSA. The CDR3 runs 14 residues. CDR3 DNA: TGTGCCAGCAGCTTAGCTTCTAGCGCGTACGAGCAGTACTTC. This encodes CASSLASSAYEQYF.

This chain links TRBV12-3 or TRBV12-4 with TRBJ2-1; D ambiguous. The CDR3 spans 15 residues. Trimming shortened V by 5 bases and J by 2 bases, and 13 bases separated the two germline ends. The CDR3 here is CASSPTIGPYNEQFF. The CDR3 bases are TGTGCCAGCAGTCCAACCATCGGCCCCTACAATGAGCAGTTCTTC.

The CDR3 loop is CASSLARGSDTQYF. The CDR3 nucleotides are TGTGCCAGCAGCTTAGCTCGGGGCTCAGATACGCAGTATTTT. The chain couples TRBV7-9 to TRBJ2-3; D may correspond to TRBD1 or TRBD2 (5 bases each). This CDR3 is 14 amino acids long. CDR1 and CDR2 (germline): SEHNR, FQNEAQ (reference sequence). V lost 0 bases and J 4 bases, leaving 8 bases between the germline ends.

V gene TRBV20-1 combines with J gene TRBJ2-5, with D hard to call. Germline loops: CDR1 DFQATT, CDR2 SNEGSKA (reference sequence). This CDR3 region has 11 residues. The V end lost 4 bases, the J end lost 11 bases, and 14 bases lay between the germline ends. DNA for the CDR3: TGCAGTGCTACCCAAGGTCTAGAGCAGTACTTC. As protein: CSATQGLEQYF.

A note on this clonotype: Germline is not matched at one junction end, which may reflect a read error. CDR3 in DNA: TGTGCCAGCACCCGAGACGGCGGATCGAACACTGAGGCTTTCTTT. Its translation is CASTRDGGSNTEAFF. V and J are TRBV9 and TRBJ1-1; D is uncertain. The CDR3 consists of 15 residues. From germline, CDR1 is SGDLS and CDR2 YYNGEE. Using reference TRBV9 and TRBJ1-1 for the parts outside the CDR3, the full variable domain is DSGVTQTPKHLITATGQRVTLRCSPRSGDLSVYWYQQSLDQGLQFLIQYYNGEERAKGNILERFSAQQFPDLHSELNLSSLELGDSALYFCASTRDGGSNTEAFFGQGTRLTVV.

This clonotype came up a few times. This rearrangement joins TRBV20-1 to TRBJ2-3; 12 positions match TRBD1. Germline CDR1 DFQATT, CDR2 SNEGSKA (reference sequence). The V gene end was trimmed by 2 bases and the J gene end by 7 bases; junction bases not matched to a gene: 10. This CDR3 is 16 amino acids long. CDR3 amino acids: CSARPVRDRGLYTQYF. The DNA for the CDR3 is TGCAGTGCTAGACCTGTCCGGGACAGGGGGCTTTATACGCAGTATTTT.

This chain uses TRBV29-1 with TRBJ2-1; 10 bases match TRBD2. This CDR3 is 13 amino acids long. Germline values: CDR1 SQVTM, CDR2 ANQGSEA. The ends lost 7 bases at V and 5 bases at J; junction bases unmatched: 5. CDR3 in DNA: TGCAGCGCTAGCGGGAGTGTCAACAATGAGCAGTTCTTC. Translation gives CSASGSVNNEQFF.